What follows is one T cell receptor beta chain and its context. The antigen remains unidentified. Assay: immunoSEQ multiplex PCR; the TCRdb copy retains only in-frame clones and omits some. The repertoire holds around 94,000 clones, with roughly 86% as singletons. Time point denoted: week 47, end of study. Each dose of the vaccine consisted of 300 ug of mutant IDH1 20-mer peptide, with topical imiquimod. These data belong to a study of a mutant IDH1 vaccine in newly diagnosed glioma. The source was PBMCs, collected from a glioma patient whose treatment included an IDH1 peptide vaccine. This TCR was recovered from a woman in her forties or fifties with glioma.

The CDR3 reads CASSSGALFSNQPQHF. The CDR3 region has the DNA TGTGCCAGCAGCTCGGGGGCGCTTTTTAGCAATCAGCCCCAGCATTTT. The chain employs TRBV7-9 and TRBJ1-5; weak D call: TRBD1 (6 bases). The germline CDR1 and CDR2 sequences are SEHNR and FQNEAQ (reference sequence). Trimming removed 4 bases at V and 0 bases at J, with 13 bases between. The CDR3 totals 16 residues. Complete variable domain (other parts from reference TRBV7-9 and TRBJ1-5): DTGVSQNPRHKITKRGQNVTFRCDPISEHNRLYWYRQTLGQGPEFLTYFQNEAQLEKSRLLSDRFSAERPKGSFSTLEIQRTEQGDSAMYLCASSSGALFSNQPQHFGDGTRLSIL.